These T cell receptor beta chains were read from a single sample in a study of CD8+CD57+ T cells in acquired aplastic anemia. MiXCR was run by TCRdb on the reads, yielding one entry per CDR3 protein. The repertoire holds roughly 200,000 distinct CDR3 sequences, approximately 57% seen once, with roughly 29% in the top ten. Sequencing was carried out using sorted CD4+, CD8+, or CD8+CD57+ T cells (not recorded which) from PBMCs. These receptors were obtained from a human donor in good health. CDR3s include the opening cysteine and the closing phenylalanine or tryptophan.

V gene	CDR3 length	J gene	CDR3 protein
TRBV20-1	11	TRBJ1-2	CSASVWQAYTF
TRBV9	14	TRBJ2-7	CASSGGTGGYEQYF
TRBV19	18	TRBJ2-1	CASSTHLGPGPSKKEQFF
TRBV7-3	15	TRBJ2-1	CASSFRDGPYNEQFF
TRBV24-1	14	TRBJ2-3	CATSVGTYTDTQYF
TRBV2	15	TRBJ2-7	CASMTGPSASYEQYF
TRBV19	17	TRBJ2-6	CASSSGQGRPGANVLTF
TRBV5-6	13	TRBJ2-1	CASAQAQVNEQFF
TRBV25-1	12	TRBJ2-2	CASSGLTGELFF
TRBV5-8	13	TRBJ2-7	CASSLGWSYEQYF
TRBV20-1	16	TRBJ2-1	CSARTLAGGPRDEQFF
TRBV5-1	14	TRBJ2-5	CASSLPLEGETQYF
TRBV19	14	TRBJ2-2	CASRDRGHTGELFF
TRBV15	17	TRBJ2-1	CATSRSLTGGSYNEQFF
TRBV2	14	TRBJ1-6	CASSVRAMSSPLHF
TRBV10-3	13	TRBJ2-7	CAISPGQGYEQYF
TRBV25-1	18	TRBJ2-2	CASSESIPGLAGTGELFF
TRBV13	16	TRBJ2-2	CASSSPRTGNTGELFF
TRBV10-3	12	TRBJ2-7	CATGQTSYEQYF
TRBV2	13	TRBJ1-1	CASQGEMSTEAFF
TRBV30	19	TRBJ2-3	CAWSPETSGRGRVVNTQYF
TRBV20-1	18	TRBJ2-7	CSARDSSRGPTSSYEQYF
TRBV5-1	13	TRBJ1-1	CASSAEGSTEAFF
TRBV4-1	15	TRBJ1-5	CASSPGPTLNQPQHF
TRBV19	14	TRBJ2-1	CASSRSPPLNEQFF
TRBV7-9	18	TRBJ2-1	CASSEKEGASSSYNEQFF
TRBV9	18	NA	CASSSSGTPTTPPYEQYF
TRBV7-9	14	TRBJ2-5	CASSLHPLQETQYF
TRBV7-2	13	TRBJ2-7	CASRLTFSYEQYF
TRBV12-3/TRBV12-4	15	TRBJ1-2	CASSTARQGEGGYTF
TRBV16	14	TRBJ2-2	CASSRRQDTGELFF
TRBV2	13	TRBJ2-5	CASIRQGGETQYF
TRBV15	11	TRBJ2-7	CATSTSGTGYF
TRBV24-1	17	TRBJ1-4	CATSQGQGAYQGEKLFF
TRBV24-1	16	TRBJ2-6	CATSDFTGPGANVLTF
TRBV10-3	14	TRBJ1-6	CAISAVKGNSPLHF
TRBV20-1	13	TRBJ1-4	CSAQQGINEKLFF
TRBV6-4	14	TRBJ2-2	CASSEAGEAGELFF
TRBV19	15	TRBJ1-2	CASSTTDSTSYGYTF
TRBV7-3	18	TRBJ2-3	CASSLTTASGGSTDTQYF
TRBV28	11	TRBJ2-7	CASSIGLEQYF
TRBV5-1	15	TRBJ1-5	CASSLVSGGGQPQHF
TRBV20-1	15	TRBJ1-1	CSASFGTGRNTEAFF
TRBV19	14	TRBJ2-1	CASSADRSDNEQFF
TRBV15	14	TRBJ2-2	CATAINTASGELFF
TRBV11-2	16	TRBJ2-1	CASSSGLSIVYNEQFF
TRBV20-1	15	TRBJ1-4	CSARADAGLNEKLFF
TRBV7-9	18	TRBJ2-4	CASSQTSGGADAKNIQYF
TRBV20-1	16	TRBJ1-3	CSARGRGISSGNTIYF
TRBV25-1	14	TRBJ1-2	CASSHRGRDYGYTF
TRBV29-1	12	TRBJ2-5	CSGGGLDLTQYF
TRBV7-9	14	TRBJ2-5	CASSSPRTEETQYF
TRBV10-3	16	TRBJ2-7	CASSYSGLAGSYEQYF
TRBV19	18	TRBJ1-5	CASSIDGGLVFGNQPQHF
TRBV2	13	TRBJ1-1	CASSREKNTEAFF
TRBV7-2	12	TRBJ2-2	CASSLAERELFF
TRBV5-1	12	TRBJ2-5	CASSPRWETQYF
TRBV7-7	15	TRBJ1-1	CASSLETDANTEAFF
TRBV4-1	13	TRBJ1-2	CASSQEQTGGYTF
TRBV7-9	15	TRBJ2-2	CASSLGTSGTGELFF